This entry features one TCR beta chain sequence. A read error may produce the germline difference seen at one junction end. These data are taken from a study of blood T cell repertoires in COVID-19. Germline lookup yields CDR1 WNHNN and CDR2 SYGVQD (reference sequence). CDR3 length: 14 amino acids. Clones were read by immunoSEQ multiplex PCR, and TCRdb kept only the in-frame ones, dropping some. The repertoire holds 150,000 to 200,000 clones, with about 89% as singletons. The TCR originated in a man aged 35 to 55 with active or convalescent COVID-19. Sequencing input: peripheral blood. This chain connects TRBV10-1 to TRBJ2-2; maybe TRBD1 (5 bases). The CDR3 region has the DNA TGCGCCAGCAGGGAGTACAGGACCGACGGGGAGCTGTTTTTT. Its protein is CASREYRTDGELFF.